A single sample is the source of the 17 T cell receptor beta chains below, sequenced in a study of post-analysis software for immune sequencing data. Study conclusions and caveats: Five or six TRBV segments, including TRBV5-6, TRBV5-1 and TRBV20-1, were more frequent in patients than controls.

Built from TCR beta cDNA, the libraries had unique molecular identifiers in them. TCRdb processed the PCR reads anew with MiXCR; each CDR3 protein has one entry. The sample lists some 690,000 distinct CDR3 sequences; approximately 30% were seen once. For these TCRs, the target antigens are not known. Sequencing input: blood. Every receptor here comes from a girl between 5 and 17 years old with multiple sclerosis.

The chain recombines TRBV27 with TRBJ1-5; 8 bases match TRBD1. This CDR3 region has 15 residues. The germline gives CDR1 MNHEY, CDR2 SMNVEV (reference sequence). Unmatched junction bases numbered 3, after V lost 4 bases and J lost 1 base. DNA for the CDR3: TGTGCCAGCAGTTCCCGGGACAGGAGCAATCAGCCCCAGCATTTT. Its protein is CASSSRDRSNQPQHF.

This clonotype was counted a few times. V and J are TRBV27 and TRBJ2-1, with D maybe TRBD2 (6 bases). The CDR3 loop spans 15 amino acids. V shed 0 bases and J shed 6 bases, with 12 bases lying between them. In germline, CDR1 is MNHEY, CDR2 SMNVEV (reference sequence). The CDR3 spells CASSLSGGPSNEQFF. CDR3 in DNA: TGTGCCAGCAGTTTATCAGGAGGGCCTTCCAATGAGCAGTTCTTC.

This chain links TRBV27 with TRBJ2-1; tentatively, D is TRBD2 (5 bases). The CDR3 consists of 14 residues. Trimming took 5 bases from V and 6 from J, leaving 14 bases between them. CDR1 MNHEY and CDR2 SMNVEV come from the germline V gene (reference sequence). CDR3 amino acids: CASSKRSDGNEQFF. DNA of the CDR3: TGTGCCAGCAGTAAGCGGTCTGACGGCAATGAGCAGTTCTTC.

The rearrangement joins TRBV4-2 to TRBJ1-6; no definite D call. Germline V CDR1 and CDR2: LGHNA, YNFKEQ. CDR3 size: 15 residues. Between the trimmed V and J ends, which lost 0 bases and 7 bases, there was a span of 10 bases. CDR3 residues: CASSQDPGENSPLHF. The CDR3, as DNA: TGTGCCAGCAGCCAAGATCCGGGTGAGAATTCACCCCTCCACTTT.

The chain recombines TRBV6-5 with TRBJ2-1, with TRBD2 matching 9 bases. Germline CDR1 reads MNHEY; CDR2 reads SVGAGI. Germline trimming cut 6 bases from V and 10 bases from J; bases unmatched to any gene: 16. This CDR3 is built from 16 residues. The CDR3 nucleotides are TGTGCCAGCAGGCGCCTGGGACTAGCCAAAGCGTTGGAGCAGTTCTTC. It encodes CASRRLGLAKALEQFF.

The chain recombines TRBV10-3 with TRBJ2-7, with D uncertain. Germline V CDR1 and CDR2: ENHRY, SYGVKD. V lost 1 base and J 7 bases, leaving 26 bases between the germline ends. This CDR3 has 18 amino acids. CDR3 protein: CAISEWVRVVGKANEQYF. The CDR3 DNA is TGTGCCATCAGTGAGTGGGTTAGAGTCGTCGGTAAAGCGAATGAGCAGTACTTC.

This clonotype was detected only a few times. CDR3 in amino acids: CASSHQKRTGTLYGYTF. The CDR3, as DNA: TGTGCCAGCAGCCACCAAAAGCGGACAGGGACTCTCTATGGCTACACCTTC. This chain uses TRBV3-1 with TRBJ1-2; 8 positions match TRBD1. The CDR3 is 17 residues long. V shed 3 bases and J 4 bases; nucleotides not matched to a gene: 13. Per germline, CDR1 LGHDT and CDR2 YNNKEL (reference sequence).

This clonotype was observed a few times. The CDR3 sequence is CSVEGGQTGWGKTQYF. The CDR3 bases are TGCAGCGTTGAAGGGGGCCAGACAGGGTGGGGAAAGACCCAGTACTTC. The rearrangement uses TRBV29-1 and TRBJ2-5; TRBD1 agrees at 7 bases. In germline, CDR1 is SQVTM, CDR2 ANQGSEA. The CDR3 totals 16 residues. The V gene end was trimmed by 1 base and the J gene end by 6 bases; junction bases not matched to a gene: 14.

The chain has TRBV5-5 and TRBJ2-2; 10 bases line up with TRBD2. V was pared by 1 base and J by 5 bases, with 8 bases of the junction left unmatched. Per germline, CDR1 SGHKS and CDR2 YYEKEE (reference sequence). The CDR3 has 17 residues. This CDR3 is CASSLRSSGGPTGELFF. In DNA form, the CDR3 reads TGTGCCAGCAGCTTGAGGTCTAGCGGGGGACCAACCGGGGAGCTGTTTTTT.

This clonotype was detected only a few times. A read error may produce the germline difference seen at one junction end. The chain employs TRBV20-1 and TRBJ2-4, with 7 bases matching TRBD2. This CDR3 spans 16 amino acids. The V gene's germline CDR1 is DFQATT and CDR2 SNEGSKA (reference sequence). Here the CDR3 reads CSARALRGLAKNVQYF. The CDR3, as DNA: TGCAGTGCTAGAGCCCTGCGGGGGTTAGCCAAAAACGTTCAGTACTTC.

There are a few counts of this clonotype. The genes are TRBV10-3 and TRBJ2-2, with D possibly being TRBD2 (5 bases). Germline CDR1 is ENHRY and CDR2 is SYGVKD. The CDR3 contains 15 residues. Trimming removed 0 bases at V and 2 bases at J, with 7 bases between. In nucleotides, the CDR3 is TGTGCCATCAGTGAGTCTGGACTTAACACCGGGGAGCTGTTTTTT. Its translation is CAISESGLNTGELFF.

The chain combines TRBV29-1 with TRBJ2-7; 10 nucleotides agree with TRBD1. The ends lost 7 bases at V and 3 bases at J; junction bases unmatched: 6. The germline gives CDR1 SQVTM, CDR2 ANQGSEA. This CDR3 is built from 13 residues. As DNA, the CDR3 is TGCAGCGCCGGGGACAGGGGCTTCTACGAGCAGTACTTC. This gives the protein CSAGDRGFYEQYF.

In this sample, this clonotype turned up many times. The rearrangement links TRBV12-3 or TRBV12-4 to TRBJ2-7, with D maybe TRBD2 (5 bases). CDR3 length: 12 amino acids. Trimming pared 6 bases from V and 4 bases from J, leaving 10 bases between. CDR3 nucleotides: TGTGCCAGCAGCAGGACTCAGTACGAGCAGTACTTC. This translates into CASSRTQYEQYF.

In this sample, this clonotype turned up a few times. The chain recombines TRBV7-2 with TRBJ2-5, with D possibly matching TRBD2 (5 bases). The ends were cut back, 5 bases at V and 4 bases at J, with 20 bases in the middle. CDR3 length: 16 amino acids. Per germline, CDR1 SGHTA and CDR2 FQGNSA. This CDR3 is CASSGNTVVGRETQYF. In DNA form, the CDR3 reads TGTGCCAGCAGCGGAAATACAGTGGTAGGGAGAGAGACCCAGTACTTC.

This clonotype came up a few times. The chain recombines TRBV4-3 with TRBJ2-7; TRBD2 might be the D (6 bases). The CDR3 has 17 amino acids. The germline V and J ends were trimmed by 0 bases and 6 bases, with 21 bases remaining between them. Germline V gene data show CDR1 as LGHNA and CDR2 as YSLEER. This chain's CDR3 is CASSQDGGGTHRLEQYF. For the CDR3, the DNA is TGCGCCAGCAGCCAAGATGGCGGCGGGACCCATCGTCTCGAGCAGTACTTC.

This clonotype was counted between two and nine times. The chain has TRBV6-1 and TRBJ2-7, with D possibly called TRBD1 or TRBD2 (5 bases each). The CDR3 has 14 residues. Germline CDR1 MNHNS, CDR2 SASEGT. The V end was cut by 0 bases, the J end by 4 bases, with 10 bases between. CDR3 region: CASSEAGVLYEQYF. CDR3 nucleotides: TGTGCCAGCAGTGAAGCGGGGGTCCTTTACGAGCAGTACTTC.

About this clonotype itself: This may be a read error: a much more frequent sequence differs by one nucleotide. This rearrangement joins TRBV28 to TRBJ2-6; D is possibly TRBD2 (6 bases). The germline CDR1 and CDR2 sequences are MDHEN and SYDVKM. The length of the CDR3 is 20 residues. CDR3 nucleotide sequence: TGTGTCAGCACGACCTTCGACAGCGGTCCCATCGGGGGAGGGGCCAACGTCCTGACTTTC. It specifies CVSTTFDSGPIGGGANVLTF.